This TCR beta chain was documented in a study of CD8+CD57+ T cells in acquired aplastic anemia. TCR beta VDJ and CDR3 profiles were obtained from a genomic DNA template. One entry per CDR3 protein, called by TCRdb with MiXCR from the reads. The sample has a few hundred thousand distinct CDR3 sequences, around 50% seen once. Sequenced patients had shown CD8+CD57+ cell expansion by flow cytometry. V was pared by 10 bases and J by 6 bases, with 13 bases of the junction left unmatched. CDR3 size: 15 residues. Looked up from germline, CDR1 is LNHDA and CDR2 is SQIVND (reference sequence). This clonotype was sampled from a human donor with aplastic anemia. Sequenced sample: sorted CD4+, CD8+, or CD8+CD57+ T cells (not recorded which) from PBMCs. J is TRBJ2-7 and V is TRBV19, with 12 nucleotides matching TRBD1. In nucleotides, the CDR3 is TGTGCCACTAAACAAGGGGACAGGGGGCGAGGCGAGCAGTACTTC. Translated: CATKQGDRGRGEQYF.